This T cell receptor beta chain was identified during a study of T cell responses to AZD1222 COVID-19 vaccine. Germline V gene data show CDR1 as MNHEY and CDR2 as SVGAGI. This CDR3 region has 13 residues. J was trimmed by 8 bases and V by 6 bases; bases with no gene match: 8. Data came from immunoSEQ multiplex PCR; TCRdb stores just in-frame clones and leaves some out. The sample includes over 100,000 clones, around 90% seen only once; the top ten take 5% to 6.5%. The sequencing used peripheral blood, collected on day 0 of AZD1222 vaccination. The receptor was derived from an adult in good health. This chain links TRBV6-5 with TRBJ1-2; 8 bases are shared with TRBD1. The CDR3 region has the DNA TGTGCCAGCAGCCCGGGACAGGTTGGCGGCTACACCTTC. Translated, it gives CASSPGQVGGYTF.